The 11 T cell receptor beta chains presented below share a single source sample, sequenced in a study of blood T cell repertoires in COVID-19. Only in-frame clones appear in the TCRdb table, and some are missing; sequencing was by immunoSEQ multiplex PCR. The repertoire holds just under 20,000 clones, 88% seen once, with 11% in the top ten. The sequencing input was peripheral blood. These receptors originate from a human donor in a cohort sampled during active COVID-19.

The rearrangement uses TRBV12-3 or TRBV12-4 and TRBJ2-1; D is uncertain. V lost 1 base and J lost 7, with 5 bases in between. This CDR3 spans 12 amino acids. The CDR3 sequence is CASSLVLNEQFF. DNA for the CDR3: TGTGCCAGCAGTTTAGTCCTAAATGAGCAGTTCTTC.

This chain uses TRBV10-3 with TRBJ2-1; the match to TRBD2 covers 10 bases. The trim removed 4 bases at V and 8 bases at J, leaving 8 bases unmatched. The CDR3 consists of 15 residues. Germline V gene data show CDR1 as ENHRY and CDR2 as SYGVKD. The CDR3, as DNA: TGTGCCATCAGTGGGCTAGCGGGGGCCGGGGATGAGCAGTTCTTC. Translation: CAISGLAGAGDEQFF.

The chain's CDR3 is CASSQGTVPTNEKLFF. The CDR3 DNA sequence: TGCGCCAGCAGCCAAGGGACAGTCCCAACTAATGAAAAACTGTTTTTT. The chain employs TRBV4-1 and TRBJ1-4; TRBD1 might be the D (6 bases). Germline V gene lookup returns CDR1 MGHRA and CDR2 YSYEKL. This CDR3 is built from 16 residues. The germline V and J ends were trimmed by 1 base and 0 bases, with 9 bases remaining between them.

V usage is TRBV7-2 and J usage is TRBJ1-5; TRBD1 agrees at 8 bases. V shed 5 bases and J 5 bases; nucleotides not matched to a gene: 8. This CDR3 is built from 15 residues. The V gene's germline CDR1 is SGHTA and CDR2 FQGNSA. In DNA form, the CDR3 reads TGTGCCAGCAGCCCGCAGGGGGCTGGACATCAGCCCCAGCATTTT. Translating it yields CASSPQGAGHQPQHF.

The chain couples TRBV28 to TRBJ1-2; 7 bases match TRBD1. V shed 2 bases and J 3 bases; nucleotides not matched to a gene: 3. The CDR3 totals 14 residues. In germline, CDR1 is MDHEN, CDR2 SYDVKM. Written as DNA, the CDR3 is TGTGCCAGCAGTTTACGAGGGGGCGACTATGGCTACACCTTC. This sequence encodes CASSLRGGDYGYTF.

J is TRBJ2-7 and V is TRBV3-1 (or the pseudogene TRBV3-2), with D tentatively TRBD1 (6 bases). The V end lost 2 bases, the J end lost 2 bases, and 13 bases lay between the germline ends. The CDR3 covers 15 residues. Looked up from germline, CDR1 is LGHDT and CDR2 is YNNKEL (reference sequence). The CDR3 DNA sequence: TGTGCCAGCAGCCAATTACGGACAGCGACCTACGAGCAGTACTTC. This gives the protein CASSQLRTATYEQYF.

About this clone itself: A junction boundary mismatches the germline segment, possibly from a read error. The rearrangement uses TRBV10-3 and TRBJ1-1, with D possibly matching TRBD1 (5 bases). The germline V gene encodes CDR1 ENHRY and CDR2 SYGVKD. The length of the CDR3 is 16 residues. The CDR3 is CAISKSGGSGGTEAFF. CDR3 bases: TGTGCCATCAGTAAGTCGGGCGGCTCCGGGGGCACTGAAGCTTTCTTT.

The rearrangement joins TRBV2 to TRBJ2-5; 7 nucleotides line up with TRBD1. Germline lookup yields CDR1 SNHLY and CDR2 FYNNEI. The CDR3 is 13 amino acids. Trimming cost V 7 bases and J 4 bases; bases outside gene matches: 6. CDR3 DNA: TGTGCCAGCACCCGGGACAGCGGAGAGACCCAGTACTTC. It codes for CASTRDSGETQYF.

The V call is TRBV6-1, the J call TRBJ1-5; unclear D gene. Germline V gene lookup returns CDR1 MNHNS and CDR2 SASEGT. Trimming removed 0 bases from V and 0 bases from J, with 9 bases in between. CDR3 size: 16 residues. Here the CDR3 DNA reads TGTGCCAGCAGTGAAGCGTCGGCGGGTAGCAATCAGCCCCAGCATTTT. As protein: CASSEASAGSNQPQHF.

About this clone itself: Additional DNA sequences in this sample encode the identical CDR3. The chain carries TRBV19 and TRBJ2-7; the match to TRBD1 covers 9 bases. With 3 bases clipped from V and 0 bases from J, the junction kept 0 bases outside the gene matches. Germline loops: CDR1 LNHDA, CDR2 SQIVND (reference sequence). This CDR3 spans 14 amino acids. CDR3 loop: CASSMDRGSYEQYF. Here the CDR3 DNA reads TGTGCCAGTAGTATGGACAGGGGCTCCTACGAGCAGTACTTC. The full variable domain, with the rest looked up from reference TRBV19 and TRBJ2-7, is DGGITQSPKYLFRKEGQNVTLSCEQNLNHDAMYWYRQDPGQGLRLIYYSQIVNDFQKGDIAEGYSVSREKKESFPLTVTSAQKNPTAFYLCASSMDRGSYEQYFGPGTRLTVT.

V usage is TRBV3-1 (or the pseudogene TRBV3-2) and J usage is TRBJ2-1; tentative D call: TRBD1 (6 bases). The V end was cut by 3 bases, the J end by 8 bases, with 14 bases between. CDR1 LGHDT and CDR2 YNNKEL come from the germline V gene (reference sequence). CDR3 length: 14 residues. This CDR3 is CASSHLSGEHEQFF. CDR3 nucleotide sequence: TGTGCCAGCAGCCATTTATCAGGGGAGCATGAGCAGTTCTTC.